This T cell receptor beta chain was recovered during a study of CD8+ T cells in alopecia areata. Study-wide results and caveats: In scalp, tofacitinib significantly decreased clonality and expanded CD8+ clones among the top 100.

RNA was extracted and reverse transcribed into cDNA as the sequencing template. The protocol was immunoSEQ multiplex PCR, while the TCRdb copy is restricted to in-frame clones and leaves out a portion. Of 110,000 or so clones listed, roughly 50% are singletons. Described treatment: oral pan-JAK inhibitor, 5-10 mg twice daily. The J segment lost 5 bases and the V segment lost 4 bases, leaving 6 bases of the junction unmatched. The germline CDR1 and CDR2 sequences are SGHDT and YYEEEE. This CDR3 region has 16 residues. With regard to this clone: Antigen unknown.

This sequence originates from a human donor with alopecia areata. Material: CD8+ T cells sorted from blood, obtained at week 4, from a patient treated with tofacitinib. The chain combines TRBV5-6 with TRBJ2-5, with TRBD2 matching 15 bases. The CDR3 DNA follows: TGTGCCAGCAGCACCGGACTAGCGGGGGGGCAGGAGACCCAGTACTTC. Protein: CASSTGLAGGQETQYF.